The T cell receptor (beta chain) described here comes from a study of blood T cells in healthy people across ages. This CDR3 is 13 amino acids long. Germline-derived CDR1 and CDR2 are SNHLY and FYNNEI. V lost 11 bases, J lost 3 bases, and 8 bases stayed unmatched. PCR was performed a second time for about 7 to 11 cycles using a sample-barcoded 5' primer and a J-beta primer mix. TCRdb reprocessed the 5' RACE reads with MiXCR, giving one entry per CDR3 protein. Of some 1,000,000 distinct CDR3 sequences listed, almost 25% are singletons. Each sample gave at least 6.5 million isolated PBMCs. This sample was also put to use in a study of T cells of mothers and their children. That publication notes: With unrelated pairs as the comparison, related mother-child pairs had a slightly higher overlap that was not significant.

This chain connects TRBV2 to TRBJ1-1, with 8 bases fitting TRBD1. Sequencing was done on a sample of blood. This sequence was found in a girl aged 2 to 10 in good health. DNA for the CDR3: TGTGCCCGTAGACAGGGGCGAGACACTGAAGCTTTCTTT. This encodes CARRQGRDTEAFF.